This TCR beta chain was sequenced for a study of cytomegalovirus exposure and HLA in healthy donors. This clone was detected a few times. Its antigen is undetermined. The PCR contained 60 Vbeta and 13 Jbeta primers. Using immunoSEQ multiplex PCR, the repertoire was profiled, and TCRdb retains in-frame clones only, with some absent. The table includes some 88,000 clones, approximately 71% detected once. Study-level results: Most TCR sequences were rare, but some public TCRs occurred in many donors. Confirmation was obtained in vitro that a few CMV-associated chains are specific for CMV antigens. The productive fraction for most TCR beta V segments was about 90% or about 30% in an earlier analysis.

Specimen: PBMCs. This TCR was sampled from a woman aged 18-29 years in good health and CMV-seropositive.

This CDR3 is CASSRDSGELFF. CDR3 DNA: TGTGCCAGCAGCCGGGACTCCGGGGAGCTGTTTTTT. V and J are TRBV6-6 and TRBJ2-2; a possible D gene is TRBD2 (6 bases). Germline V lookup: CDR1 MNHNY, CDR2 SVGAGI (reference sequence). This CDR3 has 12 residues. V was trimmed by 6 bases and J by 6 bases, leaving 8 bases between them.